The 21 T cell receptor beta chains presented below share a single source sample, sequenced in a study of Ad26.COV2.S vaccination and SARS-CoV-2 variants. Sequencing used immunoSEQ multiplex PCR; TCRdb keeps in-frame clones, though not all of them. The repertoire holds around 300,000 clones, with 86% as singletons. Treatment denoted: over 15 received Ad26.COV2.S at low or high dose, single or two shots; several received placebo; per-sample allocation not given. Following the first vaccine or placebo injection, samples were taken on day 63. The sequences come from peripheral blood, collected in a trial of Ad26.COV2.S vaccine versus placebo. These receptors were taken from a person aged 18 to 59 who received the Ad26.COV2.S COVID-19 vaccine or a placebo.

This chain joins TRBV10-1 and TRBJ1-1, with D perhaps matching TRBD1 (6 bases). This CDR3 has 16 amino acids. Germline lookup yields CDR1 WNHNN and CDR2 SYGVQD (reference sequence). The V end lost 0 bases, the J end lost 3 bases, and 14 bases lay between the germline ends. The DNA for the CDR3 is TGCGCCAGCAGTGAGTCGCGGGGGCGCGGGGACACTGAAGCTTTCTTT. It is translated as CASSESRGRGDTEAFF.

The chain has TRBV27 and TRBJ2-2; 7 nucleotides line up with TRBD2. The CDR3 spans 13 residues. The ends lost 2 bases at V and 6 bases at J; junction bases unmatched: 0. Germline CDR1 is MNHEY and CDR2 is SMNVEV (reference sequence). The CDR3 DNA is TGTGCCAGCAGTTTAGGGGGGGCCGGGGAGCTGTTTTTT. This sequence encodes CASSLGGAGELFF.

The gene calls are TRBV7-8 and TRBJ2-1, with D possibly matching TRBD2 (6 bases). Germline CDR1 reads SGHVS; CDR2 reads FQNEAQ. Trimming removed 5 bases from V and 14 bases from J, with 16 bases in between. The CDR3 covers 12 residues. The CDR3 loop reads CASSQTTREKFF. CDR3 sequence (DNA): TGTGCCAGCAGCCAAACGACTAGAGAAAAGTTCTTC.

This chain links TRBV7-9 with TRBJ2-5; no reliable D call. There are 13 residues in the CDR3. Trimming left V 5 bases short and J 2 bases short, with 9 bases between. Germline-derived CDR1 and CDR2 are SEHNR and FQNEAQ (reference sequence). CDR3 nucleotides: TGTGCCAGCAGCCTACCCGGACAAGAGACCCAGTACTTC. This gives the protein CASSLPGQETQYF.

For the CDR3, the DNA is TGTGCCAGCAGCTGGGGTGGGAGAAGCTCCTACAATGAGCAGTTCTTC. Translated, it gives CASSWGGRSSYNEQFF. The chain joins TRBV5-5 to TRBJ2-1; perhaps TRBD2 as D (5 bases). The CDR3 length is 16 residues. Germline V CDR1 and CDR2: SGHKS, YYEKEE (reference sequence). Trimming left V 3 bases short and J 0 bases short, with 13 bases between.

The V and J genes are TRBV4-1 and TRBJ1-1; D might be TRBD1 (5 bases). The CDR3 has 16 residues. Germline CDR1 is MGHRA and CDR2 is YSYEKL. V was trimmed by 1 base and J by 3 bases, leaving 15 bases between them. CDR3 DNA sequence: TGCGCCAGCAGCCAAGGAGTCGGGGACCGTGACACTGAAGCTTTCTTT. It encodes CASSQGVGDRDTEAFF.

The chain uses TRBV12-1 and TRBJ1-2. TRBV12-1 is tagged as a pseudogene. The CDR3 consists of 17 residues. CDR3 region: CATKHYLGIDLLIGYTF. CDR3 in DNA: TGTGCCACCAAACATTATCTGGGAATCGATTTGTTGATCGGCTACACCTTC.

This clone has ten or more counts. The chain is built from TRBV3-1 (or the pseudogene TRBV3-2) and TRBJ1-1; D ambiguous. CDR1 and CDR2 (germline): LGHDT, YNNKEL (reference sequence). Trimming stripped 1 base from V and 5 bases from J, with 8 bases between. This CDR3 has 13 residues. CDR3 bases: TGTGCCAGCAGCCAAGGGCTGGGGACTGAAGCTTTCTTT. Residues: CASSQGLGTEAFF.

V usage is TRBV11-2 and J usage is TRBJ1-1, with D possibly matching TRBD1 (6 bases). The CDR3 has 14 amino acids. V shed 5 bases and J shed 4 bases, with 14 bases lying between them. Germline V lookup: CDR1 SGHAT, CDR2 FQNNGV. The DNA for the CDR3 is TGTGCCAGCAGCCCTAATACAGGGACCACTGAAGCTTTCTTT. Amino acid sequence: CASSPNTGTTEAFF.

In DNA, the CDR3 is TGTGCCAGTAGCCCGGACAGCACCTACGAGCAGTACTTC. Its protein is CASSPDSTYEQYF. The V gene is TRBV19, the J gene TRBJ2-7; weak D call: TRBD1 (6 bases). V lost 6 bases and J 2 bases, leaving 11 bases between the germline ends. Germline V gives CDR1 LNHDA, CDR2 SQIVND (reference sequence). The CDR3 runs to 13 residues.

The CDR3 nucleotides are TGTGCCAGCAGTTACTCAAGGGACAGGGCCTACGAGCAGTACTTC. Amino acid sequence: CASSYSRDRAYEQYF. The chain combines TRBV6-5 with TRBJ2-7; 9 nucleotides line up with TRBD1. This CDR3 comprises 15 residues. With V trimmed by 0 bases and J by 2 bases, 2 bases remained unmatched. The germline V gene encodes CDR1 MNHEY and CDR2 SVGAGI.

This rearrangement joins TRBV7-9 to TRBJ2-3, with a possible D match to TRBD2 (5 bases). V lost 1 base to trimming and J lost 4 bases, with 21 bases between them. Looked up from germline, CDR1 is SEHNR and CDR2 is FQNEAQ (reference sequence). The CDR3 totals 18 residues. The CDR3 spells CASSLEEVIFYGPDTQYF. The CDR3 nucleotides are TGTGCCAGCAGCTTAGAGGAGGTTATCTTTTACGGGCCAGATACGCAGTATTTT.

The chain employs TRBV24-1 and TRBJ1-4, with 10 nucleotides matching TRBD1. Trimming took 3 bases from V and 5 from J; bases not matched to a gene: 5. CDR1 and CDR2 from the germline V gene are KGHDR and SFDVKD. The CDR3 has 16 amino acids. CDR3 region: CATSDPGQGPNEKLFF. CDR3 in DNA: TGTGCCACCAGTGATCCGGGACAGGGGCCAAATGAAAAACTGTTTTTT.

Here the CDR3 reads CASSEWRETEAFF. The CDR3, as DNA: TGCGCCAGCAGTGAGTGGCGAGAAACTGAAGCTTTCTTT. The chain employs TRBV10-2 and TRBJ1-1; D remains unclear. This CDR3 is built from 13 residues. In germline, CDR1 is WSHSY, CDR2 SAAADI. Trimming pared 1 base from V and 5 bases from J, leaving 8 bases between.

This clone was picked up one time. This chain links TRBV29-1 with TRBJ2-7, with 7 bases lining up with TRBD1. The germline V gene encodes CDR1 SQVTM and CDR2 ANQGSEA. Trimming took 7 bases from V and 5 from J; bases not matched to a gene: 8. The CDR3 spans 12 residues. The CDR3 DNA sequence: TGCAGCGGGACTCAGGGGGTCCACGAGCAGTACTTC. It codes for CSGTQGVHEQYF.

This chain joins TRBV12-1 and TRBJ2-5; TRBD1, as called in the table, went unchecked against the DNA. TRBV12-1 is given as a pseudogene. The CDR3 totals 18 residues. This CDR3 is CASSLTWDSVYRQETQYF. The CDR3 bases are TGTGCCAGCAGCTTAACTTGGGACAGTGTTTATAGACAAGAGACCCAGTACTTC.

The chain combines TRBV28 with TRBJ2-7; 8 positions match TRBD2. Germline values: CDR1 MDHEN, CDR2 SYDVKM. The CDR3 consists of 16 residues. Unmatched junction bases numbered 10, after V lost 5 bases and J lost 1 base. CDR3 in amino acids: CASSAGQTSGSYEQYF. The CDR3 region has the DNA TGTGCCAGCAGTGCTGGTCAAACTAGCGGATCCTACGAGCAGTACTTC.

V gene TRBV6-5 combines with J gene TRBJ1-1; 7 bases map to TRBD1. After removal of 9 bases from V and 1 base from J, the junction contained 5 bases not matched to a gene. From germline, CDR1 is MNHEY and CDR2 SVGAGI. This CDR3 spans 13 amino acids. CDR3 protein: CASYRGTNTEAFF. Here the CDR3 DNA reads TGTGCCAGTTACAGGGGAACGAACACTGAAGCTTTCTTT.

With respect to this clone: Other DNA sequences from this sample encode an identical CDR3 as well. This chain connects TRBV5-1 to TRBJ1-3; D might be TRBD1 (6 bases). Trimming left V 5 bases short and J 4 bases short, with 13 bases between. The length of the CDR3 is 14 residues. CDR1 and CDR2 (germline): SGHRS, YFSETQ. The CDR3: CASSQTGTGNTIYF. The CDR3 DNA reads TGCGCCAGCAGTCAGACAGGTACAGGAAACACCATATATTTT.

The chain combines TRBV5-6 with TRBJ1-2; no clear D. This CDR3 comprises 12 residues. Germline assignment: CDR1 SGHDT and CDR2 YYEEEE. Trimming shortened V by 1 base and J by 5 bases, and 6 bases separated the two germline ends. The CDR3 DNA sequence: TGTGCCAGCAGCTTGCGCGAGTATGGCTACACCTTC. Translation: CASSLREYGYTF.

The CDR3 DNA reads TGTGCCAGCTCACGGAAAGGGACTGAAGCTTTCTTT. It yields the protein CASSRKGTEAFF. This chain uses TRBV18 with TRBJ1-1; D remains unclear. Between the trimmed V and J ends, which lost 4 bases and 5 bases, there was a span of 8 bases. Per germline, CDR1 KGHSH and CDR2 LQKENI. CDR3 size: 12 residues.